The clone carrying this TCR beta chain was seen many times. This specimen comes from a study of T cells in Graves' hyperthyroidism and ophthalmopathy. Study overall: Peripheral blood was taken when the disease was first diagnosed, before any treatment began.

TCR beta CDR3 region amplification was performed from RNA transcripts. HTBI primers were the set used in a first-round RT-PCR of the TCR CDR3. TCRdb itself ran the multiplex PCR reads through MiXCR, one entry per CDR3 protein. The data hold about 640,000 distinct CDR3 sequences, with around 20% observed a single time. Exclusion of a patient resulted from uncontrolled infection, other autoimmune disease, pregnancy or lactation. This sample holds PBMCs from roughly 10 ml fresh peripheral blood. Trimming cost V 5 bases and J 9 bases, with 11 bases left between them. CDR3 length: 12 amino acids. CDR1 is MDHEN, CDR2 SYDVKM, per germline.

The source is a man aged 25 to 40 with Graves' ophthalmopathy. Sequencing was done on a sample of blood. V and J are TRBV28 and TRBJ1-5; possibly TRBD1 for D (5 bases). As DNA, the CDR3 is TGTGCCAGCAGTCCCGGGGGAAGGCCCCAGCATTTT. It is translated as CASSPGGRPQHF.